The T cell receptor (beta chain) described here comes from a study of blood T cell repertoires in COVID-19. Some clones are missing from TCRdb's copy, which holds only in-frame ones; the method was immunoSEQ multiplex PCR. The top ten hold 3.9% of the sample, which has 300,000 to 450,000 clones, about 92% seen once. CDR1 and CDR2 from the germline V gene are SGHDT and YYEEEE. J lost 1 base, V lost 4 bases, and 6 bases had no gene match. The CDR3 is 16 residues long. The genes are TRBV5-6 and TRBJ1-5, with 9 bases lining up with TRBD1. Input material: peripheral blood. This receptor was obtained from a woman aged 55-70 years with COVID-19, enrolled during active disease. This chain's CDR3 is CASSQTGTGSNQPQHF. The CDR3 coding sequence is TGTGCCAGCAGCCAAACCGGGACAGGGAGCAATCAGCCCCAGCATTTT. Complete variable domain (other parts from reference TRBV5-6 and TRBJ1-5): DAGVTQSPTHLIKTRGQQVTLRCSPKSGHDTVSWYQQALGQGPQFIFQYYEEEERQRGNFPDRFSGHQFPNYSSELNVNALLLGDSALYLCASSQTGTGSNQPQHFGDGTRLSIL.